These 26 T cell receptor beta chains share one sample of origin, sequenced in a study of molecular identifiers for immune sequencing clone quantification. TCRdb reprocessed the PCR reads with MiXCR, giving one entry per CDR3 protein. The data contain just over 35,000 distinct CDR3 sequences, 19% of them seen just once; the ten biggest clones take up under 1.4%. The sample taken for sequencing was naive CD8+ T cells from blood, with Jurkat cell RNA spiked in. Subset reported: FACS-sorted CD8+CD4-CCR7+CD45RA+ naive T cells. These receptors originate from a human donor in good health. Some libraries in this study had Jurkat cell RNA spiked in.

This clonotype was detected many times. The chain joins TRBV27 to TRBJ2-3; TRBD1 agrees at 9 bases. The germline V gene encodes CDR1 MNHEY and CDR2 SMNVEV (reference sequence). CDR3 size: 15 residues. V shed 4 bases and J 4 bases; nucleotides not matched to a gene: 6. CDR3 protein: CASSSDRGFADTQYF. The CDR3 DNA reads TGTGCCAGCAGTTCCGACAGGGGGTTCGCAGATACGCAGTATTTT.

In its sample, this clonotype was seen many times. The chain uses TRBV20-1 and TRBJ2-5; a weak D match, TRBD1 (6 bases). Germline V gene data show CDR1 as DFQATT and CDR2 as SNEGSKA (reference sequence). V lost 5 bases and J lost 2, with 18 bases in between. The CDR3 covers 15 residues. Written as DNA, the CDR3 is TGCAGTGCTTCCGACCGGGACATACAACAAGAGACCCAGTACTTC. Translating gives CSASDRDIQQETQYF.

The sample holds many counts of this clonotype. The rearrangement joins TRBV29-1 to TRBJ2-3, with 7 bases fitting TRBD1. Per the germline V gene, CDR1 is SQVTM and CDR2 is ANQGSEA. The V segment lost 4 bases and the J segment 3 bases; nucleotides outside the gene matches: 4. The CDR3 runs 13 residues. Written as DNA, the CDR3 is TGCAGCGTTGGACAGGGAAATACAGATACGCAGTATTTT. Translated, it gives CSVGQGNTDTQYF.

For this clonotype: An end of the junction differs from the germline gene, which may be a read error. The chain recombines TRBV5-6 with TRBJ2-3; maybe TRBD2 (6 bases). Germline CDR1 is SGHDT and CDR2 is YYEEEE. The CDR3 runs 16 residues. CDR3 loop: CASSPGPRDHTDTQCF. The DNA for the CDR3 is TGTGCCAGCAGCCCCGGACCGCGGGACCACACGGATACGCAGTGTTTT.

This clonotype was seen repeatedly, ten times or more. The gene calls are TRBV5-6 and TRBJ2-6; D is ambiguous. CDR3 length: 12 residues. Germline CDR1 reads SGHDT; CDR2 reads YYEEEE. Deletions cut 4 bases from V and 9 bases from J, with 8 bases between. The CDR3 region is CASSDLYNVLTF. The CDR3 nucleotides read TGTGCCAGCAGCGACCTGTACAACGTCCTGACTTTC.

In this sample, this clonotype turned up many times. The CDR3 protein is CASRLEQGDTQYF. The CDR3 nucleotides are TGCGCCAGCAGGCTGGAACAGGGAGATACGCAGTATTTT. The V and J genes are TRBV5-1 and TRBJ2-3, with D possibly being TRBD1 (6 bases). Trimming stripped 5 bases from V and 5 bases from J, with 12 bases between. Germline CDR1 SGHRS, CDR2 YFSETQ. The CDR3 runs 13 residues.

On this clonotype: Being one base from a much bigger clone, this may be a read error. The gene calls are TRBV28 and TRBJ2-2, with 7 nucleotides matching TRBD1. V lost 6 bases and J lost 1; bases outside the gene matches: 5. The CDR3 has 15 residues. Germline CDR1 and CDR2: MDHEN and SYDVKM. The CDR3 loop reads CASRLRTGNTGELFF. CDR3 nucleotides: TGTGCCAGCAGATTGAGGACAGGGAACACCGGGGAGCTGTTTTTT.

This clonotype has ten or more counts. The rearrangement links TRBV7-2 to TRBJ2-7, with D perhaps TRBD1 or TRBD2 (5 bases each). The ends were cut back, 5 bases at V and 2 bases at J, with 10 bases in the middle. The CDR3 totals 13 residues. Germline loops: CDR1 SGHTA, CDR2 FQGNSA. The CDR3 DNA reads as TGTGCCAGCAGCCCCTGGGGGACCTACGAGCAGTACTTC. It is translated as CASSPWGTYEQYF.

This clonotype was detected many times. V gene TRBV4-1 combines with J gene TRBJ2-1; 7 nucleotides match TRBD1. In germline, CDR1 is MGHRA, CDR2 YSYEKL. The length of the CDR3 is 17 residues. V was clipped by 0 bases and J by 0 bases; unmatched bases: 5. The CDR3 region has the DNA TGCGCCAGCAGCCAAGAGAACAGGGGACCCTCCTACAATGAGCAGTTCTTC. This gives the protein CASSQENRGPSYNEQFF.

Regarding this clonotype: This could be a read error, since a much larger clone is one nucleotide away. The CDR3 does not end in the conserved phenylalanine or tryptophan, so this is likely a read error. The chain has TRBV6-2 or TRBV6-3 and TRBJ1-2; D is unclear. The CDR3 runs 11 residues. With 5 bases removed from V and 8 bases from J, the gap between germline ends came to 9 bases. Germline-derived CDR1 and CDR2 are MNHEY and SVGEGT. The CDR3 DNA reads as TGTGCCAGCAGTGGTGGAGCGGGCTACACCCTC. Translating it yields CASSGGAGYTL.

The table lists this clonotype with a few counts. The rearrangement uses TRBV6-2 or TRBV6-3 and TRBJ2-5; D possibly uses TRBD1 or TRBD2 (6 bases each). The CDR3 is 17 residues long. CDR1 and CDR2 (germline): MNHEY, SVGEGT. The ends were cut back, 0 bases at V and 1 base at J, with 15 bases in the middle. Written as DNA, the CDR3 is TGTGCCAGCAGTTACTCGATAGGGGGGTCGGGCCAAGAGACCCAGTACTTC. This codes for CASSYSIGGSGQETQYF.

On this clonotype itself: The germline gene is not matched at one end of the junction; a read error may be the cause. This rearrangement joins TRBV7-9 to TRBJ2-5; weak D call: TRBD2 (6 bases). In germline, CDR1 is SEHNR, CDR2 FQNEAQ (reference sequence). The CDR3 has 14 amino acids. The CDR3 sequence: CASSYRGAQEPQYF. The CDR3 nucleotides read TGTGCCAGCAGCTACCGCGGGGCACAAGAGCCCCAGTACTTC.

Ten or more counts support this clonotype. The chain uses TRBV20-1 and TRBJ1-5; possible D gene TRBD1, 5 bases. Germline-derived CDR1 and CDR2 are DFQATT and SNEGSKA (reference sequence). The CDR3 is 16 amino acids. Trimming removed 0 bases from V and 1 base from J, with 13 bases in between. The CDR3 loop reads CSARDRAGLSNQPQHF. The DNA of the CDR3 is TGCAGTGCTAGAGACAGGGCAGGGCTCAGCAATCAGCCCCAGCATTTT.

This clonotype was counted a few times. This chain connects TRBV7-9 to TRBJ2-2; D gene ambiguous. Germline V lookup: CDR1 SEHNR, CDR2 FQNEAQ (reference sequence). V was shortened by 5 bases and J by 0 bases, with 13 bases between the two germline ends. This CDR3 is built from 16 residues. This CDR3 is CASSLPIGANTGELFF. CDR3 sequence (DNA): TGTGCCAGCAGCCTACCAATAGGAGCGAACACCGGGGAGCTGTTTTTT. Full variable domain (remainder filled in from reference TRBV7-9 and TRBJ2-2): DTGVSQNPRHKITKRGQNVTFRCDPISEHNRLYWYRQTLGQGPEFLTYFQNEAQLEKSRLLSDRFSAERPKGSFSTLEIQRTEQGDSAMYLCASSLPIGANTGELFFGEGSRLTVL.

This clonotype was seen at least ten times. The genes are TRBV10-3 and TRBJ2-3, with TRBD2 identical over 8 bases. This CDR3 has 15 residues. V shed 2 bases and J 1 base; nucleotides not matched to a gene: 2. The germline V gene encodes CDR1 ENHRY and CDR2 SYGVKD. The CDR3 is CAISESSGGTDTQYF. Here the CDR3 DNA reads TGTGCCATCAGTGAGAGTAGCGGGGGCACAGATACGCAGTATTTT.

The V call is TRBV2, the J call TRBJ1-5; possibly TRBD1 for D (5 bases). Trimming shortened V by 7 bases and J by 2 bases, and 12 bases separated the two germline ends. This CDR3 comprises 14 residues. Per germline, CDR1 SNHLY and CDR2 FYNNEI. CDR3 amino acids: CASTDLGGNQPQHF. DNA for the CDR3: TGTGCCAGCACAGACTTAGGGGGCAATCAGCCCCAGCATTTT.

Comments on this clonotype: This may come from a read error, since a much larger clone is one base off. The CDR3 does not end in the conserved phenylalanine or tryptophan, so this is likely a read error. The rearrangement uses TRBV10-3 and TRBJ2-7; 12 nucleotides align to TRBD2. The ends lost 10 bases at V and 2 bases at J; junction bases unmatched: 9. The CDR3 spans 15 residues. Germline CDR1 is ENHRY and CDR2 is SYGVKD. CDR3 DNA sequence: TGTGCCACCGGTAGACTAGCGGGAGTGACCTACGAGCAGTACCTC. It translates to CATGRLAGVTYEQYL.

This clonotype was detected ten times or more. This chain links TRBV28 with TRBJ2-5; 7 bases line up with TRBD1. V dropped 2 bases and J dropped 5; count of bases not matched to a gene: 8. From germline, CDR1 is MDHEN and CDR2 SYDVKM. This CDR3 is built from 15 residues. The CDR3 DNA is TGTGCCAGCAGTTTAGAGGGGGCGGCGTGGGAGACCCAGTACTTC. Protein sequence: CASSLEGAAWETQYF.

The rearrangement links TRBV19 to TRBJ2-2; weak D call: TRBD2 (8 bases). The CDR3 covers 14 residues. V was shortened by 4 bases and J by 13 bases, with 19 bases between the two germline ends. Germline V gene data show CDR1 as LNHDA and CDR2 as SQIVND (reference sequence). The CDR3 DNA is TGTGCCAGTAGTACCGGGAGGGACAGCCGCGTGCTGTTTTTT. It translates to CASSTGRDSRVLFF. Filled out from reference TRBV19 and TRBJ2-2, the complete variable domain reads DGGITQSPKYLFRKEGQNVTLSCEQNLNHDAMYWYRQDPGQGLRLIYYSQIVNDFQKGDIAEGYSVSREKKESFPLTVTSAQKNPTAFYLCASSTGRDSRVLFFGEGSRLTVL.

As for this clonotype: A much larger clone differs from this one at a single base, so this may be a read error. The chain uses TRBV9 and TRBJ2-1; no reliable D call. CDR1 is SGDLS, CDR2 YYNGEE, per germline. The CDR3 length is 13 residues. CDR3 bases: TGTGCCGGCAGCGTAGCTCTAGTTGATGAGCAGTTCTTC. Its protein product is CAGSVALVDEQFF. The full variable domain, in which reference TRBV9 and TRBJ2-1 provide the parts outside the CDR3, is DSGVTQTPKHLITATGQRVTLRCSPRSGDLSVYWYQQSLDQGLQFLIQYYNGEERAKGNILERFSAQQFPDLHSELNLSSLELGDSALYFCAGSVALVDEQFFGPGTRLTVL.

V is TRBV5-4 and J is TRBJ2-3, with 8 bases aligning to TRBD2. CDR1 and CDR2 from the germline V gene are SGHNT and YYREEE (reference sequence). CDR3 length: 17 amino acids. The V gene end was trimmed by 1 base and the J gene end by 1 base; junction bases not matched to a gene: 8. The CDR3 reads CASSLRGGGARTDTQYF. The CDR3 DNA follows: TGTGCCAGCAGCTTGCGGGGGGGGGGGGCTCGCACAGATACGCAGTATTTT.

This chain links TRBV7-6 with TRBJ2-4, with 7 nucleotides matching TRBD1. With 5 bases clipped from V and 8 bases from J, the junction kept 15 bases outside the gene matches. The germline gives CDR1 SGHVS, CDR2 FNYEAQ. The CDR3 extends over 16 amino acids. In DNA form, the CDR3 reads TGTGCCAGCAGCCCTGACCCAGGGGGACGTGGAGACATTCAGTACTTC. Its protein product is CASSPDPGGRGDIQYF.

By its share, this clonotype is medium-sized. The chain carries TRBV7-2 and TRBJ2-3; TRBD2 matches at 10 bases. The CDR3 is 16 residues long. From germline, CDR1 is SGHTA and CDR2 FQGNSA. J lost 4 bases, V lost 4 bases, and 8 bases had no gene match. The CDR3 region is CASSSISSGGSDTQYF. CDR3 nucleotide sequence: TGTGCCAGCAGCTCCATTTCTAGCGGGGGTTCAGATACGCAGTATTTT.

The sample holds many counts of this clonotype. DNA of the CDR3: TGTGCCAGCAGCTTACTGGCGGGGGACAGCATGAACACTGAAGCTTTCTTT. Amino acid sequence: CASSLLAGDSMNTEAFF. This chain joins TRBV7-9 and TRBJ1-1; 7 positions agree with TRBD1. In germline, CDR1 is SEHNR, CDR2 FQNEAQ (reference sequence). The V gene end was trimmed by 2 bases and the J gene end by 0 bases; junction bases not matched to a gene: 9. The CDR3 covers 17 residues.

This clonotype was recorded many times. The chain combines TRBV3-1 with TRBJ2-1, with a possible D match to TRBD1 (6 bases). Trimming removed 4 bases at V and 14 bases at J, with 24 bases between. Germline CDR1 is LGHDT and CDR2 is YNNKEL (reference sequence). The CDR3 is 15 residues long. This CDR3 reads CASSPLAGGQETEFF. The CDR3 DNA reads TGTGCCAGCAGCCCCCTAGCTGGGGGCCAAGAAACGGAGTTCTTC.

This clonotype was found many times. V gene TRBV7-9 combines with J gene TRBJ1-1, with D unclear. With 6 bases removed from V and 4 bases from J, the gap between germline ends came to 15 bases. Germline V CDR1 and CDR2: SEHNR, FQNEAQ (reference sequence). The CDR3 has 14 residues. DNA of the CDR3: TGTGCCAGCAGAAAAGGTGGGGAGGGCACTGAAGCTTTCTTT. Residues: CASRKGGEGTEAFF.